The 32 T cell receptor beta chains listed next were all sequenced from one sample in a study of control samples from healthy donors and cancer patients. The table came from immunoSEQ multiplex PCR; TCRdb's copy has only in-frame clones and leaves some out. The table includes under 200,000 clones, 96% detected once. What was sequenced was blood. Source of these receptors: a woman in her 30s in good health.

The rearrangement uses TRBV30 and TRBJ1-2; TRBD1 might be the D (6 bases). Trimming took off 0 bases at V and 6 bases at J, with 11 bases between the two ends. Per germline, CDR1 GTSNPN and CDR2 SVGIG (reference sequence). This CDR3 contains 13 residues. The CDR3 DNA reads as TGTGCCTGGAGTGTAGTGGGGGGGCATGGCTACACCTTC. Residues: CAWSVVGGHGYTF.

This clone has only a few counts. This rearrangement joins TRBV19 to TRBJ2-2; perhaps TRBD2 as D (5 bases). V was trimmed by 3 bases and J by 2 bases, leaving 13 bases between them. Germline CDR1 and CDR2: LNHDA and SQIVND (reference sequence). The CDR3 is 16 amino acids. CDR3: CASSILRERNTGELFF. The CDR3 nucleotides read TGTGCCAGTAGTATTCTGAGGGAGCGAAACACCGGGGAGCTGTTTTTT. Based on the CDR3 plus reference TRBV19 and TRBJ2-2, the full variable domain is DGGITQSPKYLFRKEGQNVTLSCEQNLNHDAMYWYRQDPGQGLRLIYYSQIVNDFQKGDIAEGYSVSREKKESFPLTVTSAQKNPTAFYLCASSILRERNTGELFFGEGSRLTVL.

This clone showed up just once. The V and J genes are TRBV19 and TRBJ1-1; 7 bases fit TRBD1. The germline V gene has CDR1 LNHDA and CDR2 SQIVND (reference sequence). This CDR3 has 12 amino acids. Trimming at V came to 4 bases and at J to 8 bases, leaving 4 bases not matched to a gene. The chain's CDR3 is CASSTGQLEAFF. CDR3 nucleotide sequence: TGTGCCAGTAGTACGGGACAGTTGGAAGCTTTCTTT.

The chain couples TRBV7-8 to TRBJ1-1; D not certain. CDR1 is SGHVS, CDR2 FQNEAQ, per germline. Trimming took off 1 base at V and 0 bases at J, with 15 bases between the two ends. This CDR3 contains 17 residues. CDR3 in amino acids: CASSLEVSGRMNTEAFF. DNA for the CDR3: TGTGCCAGCAGCTTAGAGGTTTCGGGCAGAATGAACACTGAAGCTTTCTTT.

The rearrangement joins TRBV5-1 to TRBJ2-7; the D is unclear. Germline V gene sequence: CDR1 SGHRS, CDR2 YFSETQ. V lost 4 bases and J lost 5, with 13 bases in between. The CDR3 consists of 13 residues. The CDR3 coding sequence is TGCGCCAGCAGCCCTGGACCTTGGAACGAGCAGTACTTC. Protein sequence: CASSPGPWNEQYF.

This chain joins TRBV9 and TRBJ2-1; D tentatively reads TRBD1 or TRBD2 (5 bases each). Germline lookup yields CDR1 SGDLS and CDR2 YYNGEE. The V and J ends lost 3 bases and 9 bases respectively, with 13 bases between them. This CDR3 is 13 amino acids long. The DNA of the CDR3 is TGTGCCAGCAGCGCCCAGGGAGAGGGTGAGCAGTTCTTC. Protein product: CASSAQGEGEQFF.

V usage is TRBV29-1 and J usage is TRBJ1-1; no definite D call. Trimming cost V 7 bases and J 5 bases, with 17 bases left between them. This CDR3 spans 13 amino acids. Germline-derived CDR1 and CDR2 are SQVTM and ANQGSEA. This CDR3 is CSGGLYSGTEAFF. The CDR3 DNA follows: TGCAGCGGCGGACTCTACTCGGGGACTGAAGCTTTCTTT. The whole variable domain, remainder taken from reference TRBV29-1 and TRBJ1-1, is SAVISQKPSRDICQRGTSLTIQCQVDSQVTMMFWYRQQPGQSLTLIATANQGSEATYESGFVIDKFPISRPNLTFSTLTVSNMSPEDSSIYLCSGGLYSGTEAFFGQGTRLTVV.

The sample holds one count of this clone. The chain carries TRBV28 and TRBJ2-4; 8 bases are shared with TRBD2. Germline V gene sequence: CDR1 MDHEN, CDR2 SYDVKM. This CDR3 is built from 14 residues. The V and J ends lost 6 bases and 0 bases, in that order; junction bases with no gene match: 1. CDR3 DNA sequence: TGTGCCAGCAGCGGGGGGGGAGCCAAAAACATTCAGTACTTC. Its protein product is CASSGGGAKNIQYF.

The chain uses TRBV2 and TRBJ2-1, with D uncertain. V shed 7 bases and J shed 4 bases, with 8 bases lying between them. The CDR3 spans 12 residues. Looked up from germline, CDR1 is SNHLY and CDR2 is FYNNEI. The CDR3 bases are TGTGCCAGCACCCCCGGTTACAATGAGCAGTTCTTC. Its protein is CASTPGYNEQFF. Using reference TRBV2 and TRBJ2-1 for the parts outside the CDR3, the full variable domain is EPEVTQTPSHQVTQMGQEVILRCVPISNHLYFYWYRQILGQKVEFLVSFYNNEISEKSEIFDDQFSVERPDGSNFTLKIRSTKLEDSAMYFCASTPGYNEQFFGPGTRLTVL.

The J gene is TRBJ1-1, the V gene TRBV11-2; D gene unclear. CDR1 SGHAT and CDR2 FQNNGV come from the germline V gene. The CDR3 extends over 13 amino acids. Deletions cut 4 bases from V and 4 bases from J, with 10 bases between. The CDR3 DNA reads TGTGCCAGCAGCTCCAGAAACAGCACTGAAGCTTTCTTT. Translation: CASSSRNSTEAFF. Full variable domain (rest looked up from reference TRBV11-2 and TRBJ1-1): EAGVAQSPRYKIIEKRQSVAFWCNPISGHATLYWYQQILGQGPKLLIQFQNNGVVDDSQLPKDRFSAERLKGVDSTLKIQPAKLEDSAVYLCASSSRNSTEAFFGQGTRLTVV.

The rearrangement uses TRBV3-1 (or the pseudogene TRBV3-2) and TRBJ2-2; a weak D match, TRBD2 (6 bases). Germline loops: CDR1 LGHDT, CDR2 YNNKEL (reference sequence). The CDR3 spans 15 residues. Trimming stripped 1 base from V and 2 bases from J, with 8 bases between. The CDR3 nucleotides are TGTGCCAGCAGCCAAGCAGGGACTAACACCGGGGAGCTGTTTTTT. Translating gives CASSQAGTNTGELFF.

The chain carries TRBV6-5 and TRBJ1-2; no reliable D call. Trimming removed 2 bases at V and 5 bases at J, with 9 bases between. This CDR3 contains 13 residues. Germline loops: CDR1 MNHEY, CDR2 SVGAGI. CDR3 in amino acids: CASSYVAGYGYTF. Here the CDR3 DNA reads TGTGCCAGCAGTTACGTGGCTGGGTATGGCTACACCTTC.

This clone occurred once. The J gene is TRBJ1-4, the V gene TRBV30; D unresolved. The CDR3 spans 13 residues. V was trimmed by 3 bases and J by 3 bases, leaving 8 bases between them. Germline values: CDR1 GTSNPN, CDR2 SVGIG (reference sequence). The CDR3 loop is CAWSHGANEKLFF. As DNA, the CDR3 is TGTGCCTGGAGCCATGGAGCTAATGAAAAACTGTTTTTT.

The rearrangement uses TRBV6-6 and TRBJ2-1; the D is unclear. Trimming stripped 5 bases from V and 4 bases from J, with 21 bases between. This CDR3 spans 17 amino acids. Germline-derived CDR1 and CDR2 are MNHNY and SVGAGI (reference sequence). CDR3 protein: CASSRGRARSAYNEQFF. As DNA, the CDR3 is TGTGCCAGCAGTCGAGGTCGGGCTAGGTCCGCGTACAATGAGCAGTTCTTC.

The V and J genes are TRBV28 and TRBJ2-7, with TRBD2 matching 7 bases. The trim removed 7 bases at V and 2 bases at J, leaving 8 bases unmatched. There are 14 residues in the CDR3. Germline CDR1 reads MDHEN; CDR2 reads SYDVKM. CDR3 bases: TGTGCCAGCAAGTGGGAGCGGGGTCCCTACGAGCAGTACTTC. This sequence encodes CASKWERGPYEQYF.

The chain links TRBV5-1 to TRBJ2-5; TRBD2 might be the D (6 bases). The CDR3 runs to 16 residues. CDR1 and CDR2 from the germline V gene are SGHRS and YFSETQ. The V gene lost 4 bases and the J gene lost 5 bases, with 21 bases spanning the gap. The chain's CDR3 is CASSLPGLSGRETQYF. Here the CDR3 DNA reads TGCGCCAGCAGCCTCCCGGGGTTGTCGGGGAGGGAGACCCAGTACTTC.

In the case of this clone: At one end the junction does not follow the germline gene, possibly because of a read error. At the DNA level, this CDR3 is encoded by other sequences in the same sample as well. This rearrangement joins TRBV25-1 to TRBJ2-5, with TRBD2 matching over 8 bases. CDR3 length: 15 residues. Germline V lookup: CDR1 MGHDK, CDR2 SYGVNS. The CDR3 DNA follows: TGTGCCAGCAGTGTAGCGGGGAGAAAACAAGAAACCCAGTACTTC. This translates into CASSVAGRKQETQYF.

V is TRBV30 and J is TRBJ1-1; D unresolved. The length of the CDR3 is 11 residues. V lost 3 bases, J lost 7 bases, and 9 bases lay in between. CDR1 and CDR2 from the germline V gene are GTSNPN and SVGIG (reference sequence). The CDR3 DNA sequence: TGTGCCTGGAGCCTGCGAGGTGAAGCTTTCTTT. It specifies CAWSLRGEAFF.

The J gene is TRBJ1-1, the V gene TRBV4-1; the match to TRBD1 covers 8 bases. Trimming took 3 bases from V and 11 from J; bases not matched to a gene: 17. Germline CDR1 and CDR2: MGHRA and YSYEKL. This CDR3 is 16 amino acids long. The CDR3 spells CASSQIPDRGRAMAFF. The CDR3 region has the DNA TGCGCCAGCAGCCAGATCCCTGACAGGGGTAGAGCTATGGCTTTCTTT.

V is TRBV5-1 and J is TRBJ2-1, with 9 positions matching TRBD1. CDR3 length equals 13 residues. J lost 12 bases, V lost 7 bases, and 11 bases had no gene match. Germline values: CDR1 SGHRS, CDR2 YFSETQ. The CDR3 here is CASQLTGGFVQFF. The CDR3 coding sequence is TGCGCCAGCCAGCTTACAGGGGGCTTCGTGCAGTTCTTC.

This chain links TRBV5-4 with TRBJ1-2; TRBD1 aligns across 12 bases. Germline lookup yields CDR1 SGHNT and CDR2 YYREEE (reference sequence). This CDR3 region has 17 residues. Trimming removed 4 bases from V and 5 bases from J; junction bases left unmatched: 12. The CDR3 coding sequence is TGTGCCAGCAGCCGCGGGACAGGGGGCGCACAGGGTTATGGCTACACCTTC. Protein product: CASSRGTGGAQGYGYTF.

The chain is built from TRBV5-5 and TRBJ2-5, with D perhaps assigned TRBD1 or TRBD2 (5 bases each). There are 15 residues in the CDR3. Trimming left V 4 bases short and J 5 bases short, with 18 bases between. Germline V CDR1 and CDR2: SGHKS, YYEKEE (reference sequence). CDR3 DNA: TGTGCCAGCAGCGGGGGACCACTCTGGTGGGAGACCCAGTACTTC. This codes for CASSGGPLWWETQYF.

The chain joins TRBV30 to TRBJ2-1; no firm D call. The CDR3 covers 14 residues. Germline V gene lookup returns CDR1 GTSNPN and CDR2 SVGIG (reference sequence). Trimming shortened V by 0 bases and J by 1 base, and 7 bases separated the two germline ends. CDR3 coding DNA: TGTGCCTGGAGTGTGAGTCTATCCTACAATGAGCAGTTCTTC. Encoded protein: CAWSVSLSYNEQFF. The variable domain in full, with the rest retrieved from reference TRBV30 and TRBJ2-1, is SQTIHQWPATLVQPVGSPLSLECTVEGTSNPNLYWYRQAAGRGLQLLFYSVGIGQISSEVPQNLSASRPQDRQFILSSKKLLLSDSGFYLCAWSVSLSYNEQFFGPGTRLTVL.

The rearrangement joins TRBV19 to TRBJ2-2; D is uncertain. This CDR3 has 10 residues. Looked up from germline, CDR1 is LNHDA and CDR2 is SQIVND (reference sequence). With 7 bases removed from V and 7 bases from J, the gap between germline ends came to 4 bases. CDR3 DNA: TGTGCCAGTATGGGCGGGGAGCTGTTTTTT. It is translated as CASMGGELFF.

This clone was seen only a few times. This chain uses TRBV6-1 with TRBJ2-6, with D unclear. Trimming left V 1 base short and J 2 bases short, with 3 bases between. The CDR3 has 14 residues. CDR1 is MNHNS, CDR2 SASEGT, per germline. The CDR3 is CASSEVTGANVLTF. CDR3 DNA sequence: TGTGCCAGCAGTGAAGTTACTGGGGCCAACGTCCTGACTTTC.

The V call is TRBV25-1, the J call TRBJ2-1, with 8 bases lining up with TRBD2. V was pared by 4 bases and J by 1 base, with 9 bases of the junction left unmatched. CDR1 MGHDK and CDR2 SYGVNS come from the germline V gene. The CDR3 covers 17 residues. The DNA of the CDR3 is TGTGCCAGCAGTGGTAGCGGGACGAGGGGATCCTACAATGAGCAGTTCTTC. It codes for CASSGSGTRGSYNEQFF.

The chain joins TRBV9 to TRBJ2-1; no reliable D call. Trimming removed 1 base at V and 5 bases at J, with 7 bases between. Germline V lookup: CDR1 SGDLS, CDR2 YYNGEE. This CDR3 spans 13 amino acids. CDR3 sequence: CASSVSNHNEQFF. The CDR3 nucleotides read TGTGCCAGCAGCGTAAGCAACCACAATGAGCAGTTCTTC.

Here the CDR3 reads CASSSPGGKDRSTEAFF. The DNA for the CDR3 is TGTGCCAGCAGCTCCCCCGGGGGAAAGGATAGAAGCACTGAAGCTTTCTTT. The chain has TRBV7-9 and TRBJ1-1; a possible D gene is TRBD1 (5 bases). The V gene's germline CDR1 is SEHNR and CDR2 FQNEAQ (reference sequence). This CDR3 has 17 amino acids. Trimming shortened V by 4 bases and J by 4 bases, and 22 bases separated the two germline ends.

The chain combines TRBV28 with TRBJ1-1, with D hard to call. The germline CDR1 and CDR2 sequences are MDHEN and SYDVKM. CDR3 size: 15 residues. Trimming took off 2 bases at V and 0 bases at J, with 10 bases between the two ends. Here the CDR3 reads CASSLGSTMNTEAFF. In nucleotides, the CDR3 is TGTGCCAGCAGTTTAGGCAGTACAATGAACACTGAAGCTTTCTTT.

This chain links TRBV3-1 (or the pseudogene TRBV3-2) with TRBJ2-1; a possible D gene is TRBD1 (7 bases). Germline CDR1 reads LGHDT; CDR2 reads YNNKEL (reference sequence). The CDR3 contains 16 residues. V lost 0 bases to trimming and J lost 3 bases, with 12 bases between them. This CDR3 reads CASSQEFRGVYNEQFF. The CDR3 DNA reads as TGTGCCAGCAGCCAAGAGTTCAGGGGGGTCTACAATGAGCAGTTCTTC.

The DNA for the CDR3 is TGTGCCAGCAGCCCCGGGACAGGGTTTACCAATGAGCAGTTCTTC. Translation: CASSPGTGFTNEQFF. This chain links TRBV7-9 with TRBJ2-1; 9 nucleotides line up with TRBD1. This CDR3 region has 15 residues. Germline V lookup: CDR1 SEHNR, CDR2 FQNEAQ (reference sequence). J gave up 6 bases and V 5 bases, and 8 bases lay outside the gene matches.

The J gene is TRBJ2-3, the V gene TRBV24-1, with D perhaps matching TRBD1 or TRBD2 (5 bases each). The germline V and J ends were trimmed by 7 bases and 3 bases, with 7 bases remaining between them. The CDR3 consists of 12 residues. Germline V gives CDR1 KGHDR, CDR2 SFDVKD. The CDR3 coding sequence is TGTGCCACCAGGGGACCAACAGATACGCAGTATTTT. The encoded protein is CATRGPTDTQYF.